The clone carrying this T cell receptor (beta chain) was found once. Trimming cost V 4 bases and J 0 bases; bases outside gene matches: 11. This CDR3 has 18 amino acids. Germline loops: CDR1 MNHEY, CDR2 SVGAGI. Through negative isolation, CD4+ and CD8+ T cells were obtained, while TEMRA cells were enriched using FACS. Roughly 0.45 to 1 ug RNA was reverse transcribed with random hexamers. TCRdb ran MiXCR on the immunoSEQ multiplex PCR reads and lists one entry per CDR3 protein. This table holds 250,000 to 350,000 distinct CDR3 sequences, about 85% found once. The data derive from a study of CD8 T cells in Susac syndrome.

Material for sequencing was CD8+ T cells from PBMCs. This sequence was found in a human donor with multiple sclerosis. V and J are TRBV6-5 and TRBJ2-3; 9 bases map to TRBD2. CDR3 nucleotides: TGTGCCAGCAGTTTTTCCCGGAGACTAGCGGCTAGCACAGATACGCAGTATTTT. Its protein product is CASSFSRRLAASTDTQYF.